Listed below are T cell receptor beta chains from one sample, sequenced in a study of cytomegalovirus exposure and HLA in healthy donors. Some clones are missing from TCRdb's copy, which holds only in-frame ones; the method was immunoSEQ multiplex PCR. The sample has some 140,000 clones, 64% seen once. The sequencing sample was made of PBMCs. The source of these receptors is a woman between 40 and 50 years old in good health and CMV-seronegative. CDR3s include the opening cysteine and the closing phenylalanine or tryptophan.

V,J,CDR3
TRBV7-9,TRBJ1-2,CASSLGAGAYGYTF
TRBV6-5,TRBJ2-7,CASSFRDRGYEQYF
TRBV5-1,TRBJ1-2,CASSLAANYGYTF
TRBV18,TRBJ1-5,CASSNSILSGSLLF
TRBV9,TRBJ2-5,CASSSQGSRETQYF
TRBV6-5,TRBJ1-2,CASSYSGYRGPGGYTF
TRBV18,TRBJ2-5,CASSPQETQYF
TRBV5-1,TRBJ1-6,CASSWDRVENSPLHF
TRBV4-1,TRBJ2-3,CASSQGWQGSTDTQYF
TRBV30,TRBJ1-2,CASDRGTYGYTF
TRBV7-3,TRBJ2-3,CASSVGLAGGTDTQYF
TRBV4-1,TRBJ1-4,CASSQDLEADRRRNEKLFF
TRBV7-9,TRBJ1-3,CASSLGRGDAIYF
TRBV27,TRBJ2-5,CASSLTAARRKTQYF
TRBV18,TRBJ1-3,CASSSGDISGNTIYF
TRBV7-9,TRBJ1-1,CASSPGTGGYGTEAFF
TRBV27,TRBJ2-1,CASRGLAPHNEQFF
TRBV5-8,TRBJ1-6,CASSPALTDNSPLHF
TRBV16,TRBJ1-1,CASSQSNRDRHF
TRBV6-5,TRBJ2-1,CASSPGWQGGNEQFF
TRBV5-1,TRBJ2-7,CASSWDSLNYEQYF
TRBV4-1,TRBJ1-6,CASSQAGVGSPLHF
TRBV7-9,TRBJ1-2,CASSPQEFRQGRYGYTF